This entry lists 23 T cell receptor beta chains sequenced from one sample in a study of OX40 agonist ivuxolimab in advanced cancers. Generated by immunoSEQ multiplex PCR, the TCRdb table keeps only in-frame clones and is missing some. The repertoire includes 71,000 or so clones, 85% to 95% of them detected once, and about 6.4% sits in the top ten. The sequencing used CD4+ or CD8+ T cells sorted from blood, collected in a trial of the OX40 agonist ivuxolimab. Every receptor here comes from an adult with an advanced solid tumor such as melanoma, head and neck, liver or kidney cancer.

This clone has only a few counts. The chain links TRBV5-1 to TRBJ2-7; TRBD1 agrees at 12 bases. This CDR3 spans 16 amino acids. Germline loops: CDR1 SGHRS, CDR2 YFSETQ. Trimming removed 4 bases from V and 6 bases from J; junction bases left unmatched: 11. CDR3 in DNA: TGCGCCAGCAGCGGGAGGGAGGGACAGGGGGCCGGCGAGCAGTACTTC. Its protein product is CASSGREGQGAGEQYF.

In its sample, this clone was seen a few times. This chain links TRBV11-2 with TRBJ1-5; D remains unclear. The V gene lost 2 bases and the J gene lost 1 base, with 3 bases spanning the gap. Germline-derived CDR1 and CDR2 are SGHAT and FQNNGV. The CDR3 extends over 13 amino acids. CDR3: CASSLYSNQPQHF. CDR3 DNA sequence: TGTGCCAGCAGCTTATACAGCAATCAGCCCCAGCATTTT. The full variable domain, completed using reference TRBV11-2 and TRBJ1-5, is EAGVAQSPRYKIIEKRQSVAFWCNPISGHATLYWYQQILGQGPKLLIQFQNNGVVDDSQLPKDRFSAERLKGVDSTLKIQPAKLEDSAVYLCASSLYSNQPQHFGDGTRLSIL.

The rearrangement joins TRBV19 to TRBJ1-1; D is perhaps TRBD1 (5 bases). CDR1 LNHDA and CDR2 SQIVND come from the germline V gene (reference sequence). V was pared by 1 base and J by 4 bases, with 13 bases between. This CDR3 is built from 15 residues. The CDR3 reads CASSIAGLGVTEAFF. In nucleotides, the CDR3 is TGTGCCAGTAGTATAGCAGGGCTCGGGGTCACTGAAGCTTTCTTT.

This rearrangement joins TRBV11-2 to TRBJ2-5; possibly TRBD2 for D (5 bases). Trimming removed 5 bases at V and 4 bases at J, with 11 bases between. Germline lookup yields CDR1 SGHAT and CDR2 FQNNGV. The CDR3 covers 13 residues. CDR3 coding DNA: TGTGCCAGCAGCCCGGGATCAGGAGAGACCCAGTACTTC. Its translation: CASSPGSGETQYF.

This chain links TRBV5-4 with TRBJ2-5; D possibly uses TRBD1 or TRBD2 (5 bases each). Germline CDR1 reads SGHNT; CDR2 reads YYREEE (reference sequence). There are 14 residues in the CDR3. Trimming took 4 bases from V and 1 from J, leaving 11 bases between them. The CDR3 coding sequence is TGTGCCAGCAGCCTCCGGGGCCTCCAAGAGACCCAGTACTTC. Its translation: CASSLRGLQETQYF.

This sequence joins TRBV19 and TRBJ2-2, with D maybe TRBD1 (5 bases). This CDR3 has 20 amino acids. V was clipped by 0 bases and J by 0 bases, with 20 bases between them. Germline CDR1 reads LNHDA; CDR2 reads SQIVND (reference sequence). Written as DNA, the CDR3 is TGTGCCAGTAGTATAGATCCCAGGGTCGCAAGCTCTTCGAACACCGGGGAGCTGTTTTTT. Its translation is CASSIDPRVASSSNTGELFF.

This clone was detected only once. The J gene is TRBJ2-6, the V gene TRBV19; D is ambiguous. Trimming removed 2 bases at V and 1 base at J, with 6 bases between. Per germline, CDR1 LNHDA and CDR2 SQIVND (reference sequence). The CDR3 contains 15 residues. The DNA of the CDR3 is TGTGCCAGTAGTATACTACAGTCTGGGGCCAACGTCCTGACTTTC. Protein: CASSILQSGANVLTF.

V is TRBV2 and J is TRBJ2-1; TRBD1 matches at 7 bases. The CDR3 spans 17 residues. Germline loops: CDR1 SNHLY, CDR2 FYNNEI. The V and J ends lost 2 bases and 4 bases, in that order; junction bases with no gene match: 11. The CDR3 is CASSESRGRVGYNEQFF. The CDR3 region has the DNA TGTGCCAGCAGTGAATCTAGGGGGCGCGTGGGATACAATGAGCAGTTCTTC.

The V gene is TRBV9, the J gene TRBJ2-1; no firm D call. With 0 bases removed from V and 8 bases from J, the gap between germline ends came to 12 bases. The CDR3 has 14 residues. Per the germline V gene, CDR1 is SGDLS and CDR2 is YYNGEE. This chain's CDR3 is CASSVASLVYEQFF. CDR3 coding DNA: TGTGCCAGCAGCGTAGCCTCCCTAGTATATGAGCAGTTCTTC.

This clone was found once. The chain combines TRBV19 with TRBJ2-7; 8 nucleotides line up with TRBD2. The CDR3 spans 14 residues. CDR1 LNHDA and CDR2 SQIVND come from the germline V gene (reference sequence). Losses at the gene ends were 1 base for V and 4 bases for J; bases not matched to a gene: 3. The chain's CDR3 is CASSIGLARYEQYF. CDR3 nucleotides: TGTGCCAGTAGTATAGGACTAGCGAGATACGAGCAGTACTTC.

This clone was counted a single time. This chain joins TRBV7-9 and TRBJ2-5; TRBD2 aligns across 8 bases. The junction had 16 bases not matched to a gene; V was cut back by 5 bases and J by 5 bases. Germline V gene sequence: CDR1 SEHNR, CDR2 FQNEAQ (reference sequence). The CDR3 loop spans 17 amino acids. In DNA, the CDR3 is TGTGCCAGCAGCCATACCGATAAACGGGAGGGTCGGGAGACCCAGTACTTC. Its translation is CASSHTDKREGRETQYF.

The CDR3 DNA sequence: TGTGCCAGCAGCTTGGGGAAGGGCGAGCAGTACTTC. Protein product: CASSLGKGEQYF. The chain is built from TRBV5-6 and TRBJ2-7; D not certain. Trimming left V 0 bases short and J 6 bases short, with 7 bases between. This CDR3 region has 12 residues. Looked up from germline, CDR1 is SGHDT and CDR2 is YYEEEE.

This rearrangement joins TRBV30 to TRBJ2-1; D might be TRBD1 or TRBD2, each matching 5 bases. Germline V gene lookup returns CDR1 GTSNPN and CDR2 SVGIG (reference sequence). The CDR3 is 12 residues long. The ends were cut back, 2 bases at V and 7 bases at J, with 9 bases in the middle. In DNA form, the CDR3 reads TGTGCCTGGAGTTGGGGCGGGAATGAGCAGTTCTTC. It codes for CAWSWGGNEQFF.

This clone ranks as medium-sized (0.01 to 0.1%). The V gene is TRBV2, the J gene TRBJ2-1; the D gene could be TRBD1 or TRBD2 (5 bases each). The CDR3 length is 13 residues. Germline CDR1 reads SNHLY; CDR2 reads FYNNEI. Trimming cost V 4 bases and J 9 bases, with 13 bases left between them. The CDR3 DNA follows: TGTGCCAGCAGTGTAAAACCGGGGCCTGAGCAGTTCTTC. Translation gives CASSVKPGPEQFF. The variable domain in full, with the rest retrieved from reference TRBV2 and TRBJ2-1, is EPEVTQTPSHQVTQMGQEVILRCVPISNHLYFYWYRQILGQKVEFLVSFYNNEISEKSEIFDDQFSVERPDGSNFTLKIRSTKLEDSAMYFCASSVKPGPEQFFGPGTRLTVL.

The CDR3 is CASSPGLAGQRAEQYF. In DNA form, the CDR3 reads TGTGCCAGCAGCCCCGGACTAGCGGGCCAAAGGGCCGAGCAGTACTTC. V is TRBV11-2 and J is TRBJ2-7, with TRBD2 identical over 11 bases. V gave up 5 bases and J gave up 6 bases; unmatched junction bases: 12. Germline CDR1 SGHAT, CDR2 FQNNGV. The CDR3 spans 16 residues.

V gene TRBV7-9 combines with J gene TRBJ2-7; TRBD1 matches 9 bases. The CDR3 totals 15 residues. The germline V gene has CDR1 SEHNR and CDR2 FQNEAQ (reference sequence). V lost 4 bases and J lost 3; bases outside the gene matches: 7. The CDR3 DNA follows: TGTGCCAGCAGCTCCCGTGGGGACAGGGTCTACGAGCAGTACTTC. This encodes CASSSRGDRVYEQYF.

This rearrangement joins TRBV29-1 to TRBJ2-5; D is possibly TRBD1 or TRBD2 (5 bases each). Germline CDR1 SQVTM, CDR2 ANQGSEA. V gave up 4 bases and J gave up 5 bases, with 11 bases separating them. CDR3 size: 12 residues. The CDR3 loop is CSVGGDGETQYF. The CDR3 DNA follows: TGCAGCGTTGGAGGGGACGGGGAGACCCAGTACTTC.

This sequence joins TRBV27 and TRBJ2-1, with a possible D match to TRBD1 (5 bases). V was trimmed by 4 bases and J by 5 bases, leaving 12 bases between them. CDR3 length: 14 residues. Germline V CDR1 and CDR2: MNHEY, SMNVEV (reference sequence). The CDR3 DNA reads TGTGCCAGCAGTTCCGACAGCCTCGACAATGAGCAGTTCTTC. Its protein is CASSSDSLDNEQFF.

This sequence joins TRBV27 and TRBJ2-1; 7 bases line up with TRBD1. V trimming: 0 bases; J trimming: 4 bases; junction bases outside the gene matches: 6. The CDR3 length is 16 residues. Germline CDR1 reads MNHEY; CDR2 reads SMNVEV (reference sequence). CDR3 DNA sequence: TGTGCCAGCAGTTTATCGGGACAGAGACCTTACAATGAGCAGTTCTTC. It yields the protein CASSLSGQRPYNEQFF.

This clone was counted a single time. The chain uses TRBV6-1 and TRBJ2-1; tentative D call: TRBD1 (6 bases). V lost 2 bases, J lost 3 bases, and 14 bases lay in between. The germline V gene encodes CDR1 MNHNS and CDR2 SASEGT. The CDR3 loop spans 16 amino acids. The CDR3 region has the DNA TGTGCCAGCAGTGAAACCCAAGCAGGGGTCTACAATGAGCAGTTCTTC. As protein: CASSETQAGVYNEQFF.

A note on this clone: The identical CDR3 is also encoded by other nucleotide sequences in the sample. The chain joins TRBV5-1 to TRBJ2-7; TRBD1 matches 10 bases. Losses at the gene ends were 2 bases for V and 2 bases for J; bases not matched to a gene: 1. The V gene's germline CDR1 is SGHRS and CDR2 YFSETQ. The length of the CDR3 is 14 residues. The CDR3 is CASSLGTGAYEQYF. CDR3 nucleotides: TGCGCCAGCAGCTTAGGGACAGGGGCCTACGAGCAGTACTTC.

The chain carries TRBV11-2 and TRBJ2-3, with D perhaps TRBD2 (5 bases). From germline, CDR1 is SGHAT and CDR2 FQNNGV. This CDR3 has 12 amino acids. The V end lost 3 bases, the J end lost 6 bases, and 7 bases lay between the germline ends. The CDR3 region is CASSFLADTQYF. The CDR3 bases are TGTGCCAGCAGCTTTCTAGCCGATACGCAGTATTTT.

The chain is built from TRBV4-3 and TRBJ2-3; 10 bases align to TRBD2. Germline V CDR1 and CDR2: LGHNA, YSLEER. The J segment lost 3 bases and the V segment lost 0 bases, leaving 6 bases of the junction unmatched. The CDR3 totals 17 residues. The CDR3 sequence: CASSQDQSGGATDTQYF. For the CDR3, the DNA is TGCGCCAGCAGCCAAGATCAGAGCGGGGGGGCGACAGATACGCAGTATTTT.